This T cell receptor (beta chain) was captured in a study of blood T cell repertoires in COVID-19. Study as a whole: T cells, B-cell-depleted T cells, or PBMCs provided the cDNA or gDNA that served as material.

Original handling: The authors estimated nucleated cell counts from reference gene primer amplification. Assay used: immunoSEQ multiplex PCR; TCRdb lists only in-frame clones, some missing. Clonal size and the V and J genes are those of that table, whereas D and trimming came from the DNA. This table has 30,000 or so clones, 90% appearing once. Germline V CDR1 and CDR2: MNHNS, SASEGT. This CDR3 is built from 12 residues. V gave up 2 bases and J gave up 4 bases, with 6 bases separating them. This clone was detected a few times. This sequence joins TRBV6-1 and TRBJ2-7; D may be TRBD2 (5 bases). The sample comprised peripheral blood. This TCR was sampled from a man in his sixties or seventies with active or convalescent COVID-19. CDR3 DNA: TGTGCCAGCAGTGAAAGGAGGTACGAGCAGTACTTC. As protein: CASSERRYEQYF.